The present T cell receptor beta chain was sequenced within a study of radiotherapy plus CTLA-4 blockade in lung cancer (dated by TCRdb to the late 2010s). Describing the broader study: Objective responses occurred in around 19% of enrolled patients, and roughly 30% achieved disease control. Beyond this particular receptor, the publication reports: The strongest predictors of response, as reported, were early dynamic changes in blood T cell clones along with a rise in serum interferon-beta after radiation. After treatment with radiotherapy and ipilimumab, TCR clones that came from tumors expanded in the peripheral blood.

For this clone: This clone's antigen is unknown. The junction and the germline gene differ at one end; a read error may be behind it.

The study tested focal radiation therapy combined with CTLA-4 blockade (ipilimumab) in patients with chemo-refractory metastatic non-small-cell lung cancer. CDR1 is given as SGDLS and CDR2 as YYNGEE, both from the germline V gene. The CDR3 sequence holds 13 residues, the cysteine and phenylalanine included. The CDR3 DNA has 39 bases and is translated from base 1. The library came from the immunoSEQ multiplex PCR assay. TCRdb obtained this table from immuneACCESS and retained in-frame rearrangements with V and J assigned. These tables miss some clones; where compared with another copy, unresolved V genes account for less than half of the shortfall, and the remainder is unexplained. The sample table shows tens of thousands of clones, and about three quarters are seen once. Jointly, the top ten make up 11% to 15% of the sample.

The sequences come from peripheral blood, collected from a patient treated with radiotherapy plus ipilimumab. The sequence came from a human donor with non-small cell lung cancer that progressed on radiotherapy plus ipilimumab. The receptor chain draws on TRBV9 and TRBJ2-7, with a tentative D call of TRBD1 or TRBD2, each matching 6 bases. The sequenced DNA is TGTGCCCGCAGCGGTCCGGGGGCGGGGGAGCAGTACTTC. It translates to CARSGPGAGEQYF.